One and the same sample provided the 12 T cell receptor beta chains below, sequenced in a study of T cell repertoires in cytomegalovirus infection (dated by TCRdb to the late 2010s). The data were produced on an Illumina HiSeq 1500. TCRdb trimmed public reads at Q25 via fastp, called clones via MiXCR and kept in-frame beta chains. Every distinct CDR3 protein forms one entry, paired with its most common genes and DNA. This sample is represented by fewer than 550,000 distinct CDR3 sequences; less than 30% of them were singletons. The top ten hold over 10% of the sample. The sample was PBMCs. The receptors were gathered from a human donor in good health (CMV status not recorded). Some clones in this sample may be carry-over from other donors' samples.

This clonotype was counted between two and nine times. The rearrangement links TRBV7-2 to TRBJ2-7; 9 bases align to TRBD1. The CDR3 is 14 residues long. Germline V gene lookup returns CDR1 SGHTA and CDR2 FQGNSA. Trimming removed 6 bases from V and 2 bases from J; junction bases left unmatched: 5. The CDR3 loop is CASSNDRGAYEQYF. In nucleotides, the CDR3 is TGTGCCAGCAGTAACGACAGGGGGGCCTACGAGCAGTACTTC.

The rearrangement joins TRBV11-2 to TRBJ2-1; D might be TRBD1 (6 bases). In germline, CDR1 is SGHAT, CDR2 FQNNGV. The V end lost 5 bases, the J end lost 9 bases, and 17 bases lay between the germline ends. This CDR3 contains 14 residues. The CDR3 is CASSQQGSSGEQFF. CDR3 bases: TGTGCCAGCAGCCAACAGGGATCAAGTGGTGAGCAGTTCTTC. The whole variable domain, remainder taken from reference TRBV11-2 and TRBJ2-1, is EAGVAQSPRYKIIEKRQSVAFWCNPISGHATLYWYQQILGQGPKLLIQFQNNGVVDDSQLPKDRFSAERLKGVDSTLKIQPAKLEDSAVYLCASSQQGSSGEQFFGPGTRLTVL.

The V call is TRBV23-1, the J call TRBJ2-7, with 7 nucleotides matching TRBD1. TRBV23-1 is marked as an open reading frame, function uncertain. With V trimmed by 3 bases and J by 6 bases, 17 bases remained unmatched. The CDR3 contains 17 residues. The CDR3, as DNA: TGCGCCAGCAGTCACCCAATTAGACAGGGTTTTTTGGCCGAGCAGTACGTC. It yields the protein CASSHPIRQGFLAEQYV.

The chain links TRBV6-2 or TRBV6-3 to TRBJ2-7, with D uncertain. Looked up from germline, CDR1 is MNHEY and CDR2 is SVGEGT. The length of the CDR3 is 14 residues. Trimming cost V 2 bases and J 2 bases, with 10 bases left between them. Written as DNA, the CDR3 is TGTGCCAGCAGTTACAACGTTGCCACCTACGAGCAGTACTTC. This translates into CASSYNVATYEQYF.

The rearrangement uses TRBV7-9 and TRBJ1-1; unclear D gene. CDR1 is SEHNR, CDR2 FQNEAQ, per germline (reference sequence). The V and J ends lost 4 bases and 0 bases respectively, with 9 bases between them. The CDR3 has 14 residues. CDR3 sequence reads: CASSSNNMNTEAFF. The DNA of the CDR3 is TGTGCCAGCAGCTCCAATAACATGAACACTGAAGCTTTCTTT.

This clonotype was recorded at least ten times. The rearrangement joins TRBV7-9 to TRBJ2-3; 11 bases align to TRBD2. The CDR3 is 22 residues long. The germline V gene encodes CDR1 SEHNR and CDR2 FQNEAQ (reference sequence). With 5 bases clipped from V and 0 bases from J, the junction kept 22 bases outside the gene matches. The CDR3, as DNA: TGTGCCAGCAGCCGGACTAGCGGGTCGGGAACTTCATGGTTTTCTAGCACAGATACGCAGTATTTT. Its protein is CASSRTSGSGTSWFSSTDTQYF. The complete variable domain, with remaining parts taken from reference TRBV7-9 and TRBJ2-3, reads DTGVSQNPRHKITKRGQNVTFRCDPISEHNRLYWYRQTLGQGPEFLTYFQNEAQLEKSRLLSDRFSAERPKGSFSTLEIQRTEQGDSAMYLCASSRTSGSGTSWFSSTDTQYFGPGTRLTVL.

This clonotype showed up many times. The V gene is TRBV7-2, the J gene TRBJ2-1; TRBD2 matches at 14 bases. CDR3 size: 16 residues. CDR1 SGHTA and CDR2 FQGNSA come from the germline V gene. V was pared by 5 bases and J by 5 bases, with 5 bases of the junction left unmatched. The chain's CDR3 is CASSATSGRGNNEQFF. The CDR3, as DNA: TGTGCCAGCAGCGCGACTAGCGGGAGGGGAAACAATGAGCAGTTCTTC.

The V gene is TRBV4-1, the J gene TRBJ2-7; D is perhaps TRBD1 or TRBD2 (5 bases each). This CDR3 spans 14 amino acids. The germline V gene encodes CDR1 MGHRA and CDR2 YSYEKL. The V end was cut by 1 base, the J end by 7 bases, with 14 bases between. The CDR3 is CASSQGGAEVEQYF. In DNA form, the CDR3 reads TGCGCCAGCAGCCAAGGGGGCGCGGAGGTTGAGCAGTACTTC.

In its sample, this clonotype was seen many times. The chain recombines TRBV7-2 with TRBJ1-2; TRBD1 agrees at 9 bases. The V and J ends lost 5 bases and 8 bases, in that order; junction bases with no gene match: 9. CDR1 SGHTA and CDR2 FQGNSA come from the germline V gene. CDR3 size: 14 residues. CDR3 sequence: CASSPDRGWWGYTF. DNA for the CDR3: TGTGCCAGCAGCCCCGACAGGGGGTGGTGGGGCTACACCTTC.

This chain joins TRBV23-1 and TRBJ2-7, with TRBD2 matching 9 bases. TRBV23-1 is identified as an open reading frame with a role that is uncertain. V was clipped by 7 bases and J by 4 bases; unmatched bases: 20. The CDR3 extends over 18 amino acids. The DNA of the CDR3 is TGCGCCAGCATCCAAAACGCATTAATAGCTAGCGGGATTTACGAGCAGTACGTC. Translated, it gives CASIQNALIASGIYEQYV.

This rearrangement joins TRBV6-2 or TRBV6-3 to TRBJ2-7; TRBD2 might be the D (6 bases). The CDR3 contains 15 residues. CDR1 and CDR2 from the germline V gene are MNHEY and SVGEGT. With 5 bases removed from V and 5 bases from J, the gap between germline ends came to 19 bases. The CDR3 is CASSARAGMRDEQYV. CDR3 bases: TGTGCCAGCAGTGCCCGGGCGGGAATGAGGGACGAGCAGTACGTC.

There are many counts of this clonotype. The chain couples TRBV4-1 to TRBJ1-1; TRBD1 matches 7 bases. The CDR3 length is 13 residues. V lost 5 bases and J lost 6; bases outside the gene matches: 6. Germline assignment: CDR1 MGHRA and CDR2 YSYEKL. The DNA of the CDR3 is TGCGCCAGCAGCAATAGGGGGACAGCTGAAGCTTTCTTT. This sequence encodes CASSNRGTAEAFF.